This T cell receptor beta chain was recorded in a study of blood T cell repertoires in COVID-19. Study information: The samples span acute and convalescent COVID-19 from the United States, Italy and Spain. PBMCs, B-cell-depleted T cells, or T cells were the source of the cDNA or gDNA that made up the material.

How the authors handled the data: Estimation of nucleated cell counts was performed using reference gene primer amplification. The repertoire was sequenced with immunoSEQ multiplex PCR; TCRdb's copy has only in-frame clones and lacks some. V, J and clone size derive from that table, while D and trimming were established from the DNA sequence. This sample has over 110,000 clones, with around 90% found just once. The CDR3 contains 14 residues. CDR1 is KGHSH and CDR2 is LQKENI in the germline V gene. V dropped 0 bases and J dropped 4 bases, with 7 bases sitting between them. V and J are TRBV18 and TRBJ2-1; tentatively, D is TRBD2 (5 bases). This TCR was sampled from a woman between 45 and 65 years old with acute or convalescent COVID-19. The sample consisted of peripheral blood. The CDR3 sequence: CASSPPSGYNEQFF. The CDR3 coding sequence is TGTGCCAGCTCACCACCGTCGGGATACAATGAGCAGTTCTTC.